This TCR beta chain was recorded in a study of blood T cell repertoires in COVID-19. As for the study in general: The United States, Italy and Spain were the sources of the acute and convalescent COVID-19 samples.

Original methodology: The authors estimated nucleated cell counts from reference gene primer amplification. Sequencing was performed with immunoSEQ multiplex PCR; in TCRdb, only in-frame clones are kept and a portion is missing. V, J and clone size were drawn from that table, and D and trimming were deduced from the DNA. The sample gives over 250,000 clones, 80% to 90% of which show up once; around 9.6% is in the top ten. J was trimmed by 4 bases and V by 4 bases; bases with no gene match: 13. Per the germline V gene, CDR1 is MGHRA and CDR2 is YSYEKL. CDR3 size: 16 residues. The sample taken for sequencing was peripheral blood. The chain has TRBV4-1 and TRBJ2-7; 7 bases line up with TRBD1. The clonotype comes from a woman between 70 and 85 years old with COVID-19, enrolled during active disease. The CDR3 DNA follows: TGCGCCAGCAGCCTAGCGTCACAGGGGATCGGGTACGAGCAGTACTTC. Residues: CASSLASQGIGYEQYF.